The next 2 T cell receptor beta chains were all read from a single sample in a study of T cell responses to AZD1222 COVID-19 vaccine. The protocol was immunoSEQ multiplex PCR, while the TCRdb copy is restricted to in-frame clones and leaves out a portion. The sample has about 150,000 clones, about 92% seen once. The sample in question was peripheral blood, obtained on day 0 of AZD1222 vaccination. The receptors were gathered from an adult in good health.

The chain joins TRBV11-2 to TRBJ2-5; no firm D call. Germline CDR1 reads SGHAT; CDR2 reads FQNNGV. The V end was cut by 1 base, the J end by 5 bases, with 8 bases between. The CDR3 totals 13 residues. The CDR3: CASSLARRETQYF. CDR3 in DNA: TGTGCCAGCAGCTTAGCTAGAAGGGAGACCCAGTACTTC.

V gene TRBV6-5 combines with J gene TRBJ2-5, with D unclear. The V and J ends lost 1 base and 2 bases respectively, with 5 bases between them. The CDR3 length is 13 residues. CDR1 and CDR2 (germline): MNHEY, SVGAGI. CDR3 bases: TGTGCCAGCAGTTACTACCTTCAAGAGACCCAGTACTTC. Translation: CASSYYLQETQYF.